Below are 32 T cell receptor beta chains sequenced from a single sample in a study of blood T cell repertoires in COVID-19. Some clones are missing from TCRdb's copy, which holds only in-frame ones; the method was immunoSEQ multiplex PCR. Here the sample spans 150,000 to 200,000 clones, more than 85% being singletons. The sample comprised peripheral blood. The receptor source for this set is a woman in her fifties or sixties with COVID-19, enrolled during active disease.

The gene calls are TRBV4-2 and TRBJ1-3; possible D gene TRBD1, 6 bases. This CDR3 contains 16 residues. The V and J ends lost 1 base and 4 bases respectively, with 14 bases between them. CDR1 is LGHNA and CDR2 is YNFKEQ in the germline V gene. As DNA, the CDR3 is TGTGCCAGCAGCCAAGCCCGGGGGGACAACGGAAACACCATATATTTT. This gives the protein CASSQARGDNGNTIYF.

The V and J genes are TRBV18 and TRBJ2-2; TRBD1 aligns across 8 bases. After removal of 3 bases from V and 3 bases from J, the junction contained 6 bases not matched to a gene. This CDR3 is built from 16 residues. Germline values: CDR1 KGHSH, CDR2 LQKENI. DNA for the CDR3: TGTGCCAGCTCACCTAGGGGACAGGCCTACACCGGGGAGCTGTTTTTT. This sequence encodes CASSPRGQAYTGELFF.

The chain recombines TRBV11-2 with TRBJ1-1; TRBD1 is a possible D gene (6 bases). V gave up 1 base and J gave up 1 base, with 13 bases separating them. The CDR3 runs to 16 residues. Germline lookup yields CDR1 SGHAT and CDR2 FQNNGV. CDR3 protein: CASSLVPARGNTEAFF. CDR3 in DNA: TGTGCCAGCAGCTTAGTACCGGCCAGGGGGAACACTGAAGCTTTCTTT.

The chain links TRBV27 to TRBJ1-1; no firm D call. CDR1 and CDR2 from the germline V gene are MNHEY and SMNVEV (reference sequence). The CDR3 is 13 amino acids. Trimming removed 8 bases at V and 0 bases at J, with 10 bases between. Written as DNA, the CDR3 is TGTGCCAGCGCGTACCGGTTGAACACTGAAGCTTTCTTT. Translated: CASAYRLNTEAFF.

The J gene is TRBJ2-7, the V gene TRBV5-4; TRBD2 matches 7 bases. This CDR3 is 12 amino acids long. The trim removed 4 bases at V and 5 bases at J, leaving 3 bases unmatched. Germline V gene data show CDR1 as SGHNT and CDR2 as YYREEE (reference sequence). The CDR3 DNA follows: TGTGCCAGCAGCCTCACTAGCGACGAGCAGTACTTC. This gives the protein CASSLTSDEQYF. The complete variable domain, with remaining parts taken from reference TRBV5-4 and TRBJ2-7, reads ETGVTQSPTHLIKTRGQQVTLRCSSQSGHNTVSWYQQALGQGPQFIFQYYREEENGRGNFPPRFSGLQFPNYSSELNVNALELDDSALYLCASSLTSDEQYFGPGTRLTVT.

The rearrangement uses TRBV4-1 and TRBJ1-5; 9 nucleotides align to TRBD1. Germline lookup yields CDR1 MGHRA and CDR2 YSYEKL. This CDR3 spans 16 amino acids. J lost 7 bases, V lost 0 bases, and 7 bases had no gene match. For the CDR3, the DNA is TGCGCCAGCAGCCAAGAGACTACAGGGGGCTTGCAGCCCCAGCATTTT. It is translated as CASSQETTGGLQPQHF.

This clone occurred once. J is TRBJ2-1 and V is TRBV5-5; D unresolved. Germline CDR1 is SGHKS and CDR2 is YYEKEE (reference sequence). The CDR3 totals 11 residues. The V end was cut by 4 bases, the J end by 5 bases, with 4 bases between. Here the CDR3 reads CASSPNNEQFF. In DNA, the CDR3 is TGTGCCAGCAGCCCTAACAATGAGCAGTTCTTC.

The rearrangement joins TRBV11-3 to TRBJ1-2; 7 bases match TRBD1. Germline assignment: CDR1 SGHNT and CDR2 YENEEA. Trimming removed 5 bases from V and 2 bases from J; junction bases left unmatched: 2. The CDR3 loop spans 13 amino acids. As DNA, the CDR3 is TGTGCCAGCAGCGCGGGACAGAACTATGGCTACACCTTC. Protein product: CASSAGQNYGYTF.

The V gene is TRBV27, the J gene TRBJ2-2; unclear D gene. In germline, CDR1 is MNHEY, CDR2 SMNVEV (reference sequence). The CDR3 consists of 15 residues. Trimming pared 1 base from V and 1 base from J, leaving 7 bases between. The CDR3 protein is CASSLFRVNTGELFF. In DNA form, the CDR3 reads TGTGCCAGCAGTTTATTCCGGGTGAACACCGGGGAGCTGTTTTTT.

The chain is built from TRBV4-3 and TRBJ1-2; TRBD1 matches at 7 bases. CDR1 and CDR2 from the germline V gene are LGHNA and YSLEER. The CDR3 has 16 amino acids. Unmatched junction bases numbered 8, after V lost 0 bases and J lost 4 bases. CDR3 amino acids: CASSQDSGQGGYGYTF. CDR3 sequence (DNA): TGCGCCAGCAGCCAAGATTCGGGTCAGGGGGGCTATGGCTACACCTTC.

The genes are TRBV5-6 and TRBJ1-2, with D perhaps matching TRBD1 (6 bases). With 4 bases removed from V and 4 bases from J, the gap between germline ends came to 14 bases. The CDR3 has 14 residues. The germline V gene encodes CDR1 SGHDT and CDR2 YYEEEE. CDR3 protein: CASSRPGAIYGYTF. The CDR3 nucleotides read TGTGCCAGCAGCCGACCAGGGGCTATCTATGGCTACACCTTC.

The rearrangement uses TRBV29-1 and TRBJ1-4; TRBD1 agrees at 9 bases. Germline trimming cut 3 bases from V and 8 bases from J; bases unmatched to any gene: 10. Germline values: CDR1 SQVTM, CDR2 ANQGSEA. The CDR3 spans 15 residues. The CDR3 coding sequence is TGCAGCGTTGAGCCCGCCGGGACAGGGACGGAAAAACTGTTTTTT. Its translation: CSVEPAGTGTEKLFF.

The chain's CDR3 is CASSGDRATPGELFF. DNA for the CDR3: TGTGCCAGCAGCGGAGACAGGGCGACACCCGGGGAGCTGTTTTTT. The chain joins TRBV7-7 to TRBJ2-2, with 7 bases fitting TRBD1. V dropped 5 bases and J dropped 6; count of bases not matched to a gene: 9. The CDR3 totals 15 residues. The V gene's germline CDR1 is SSHAT and CDR2 FNYEAQ (reference sequence).

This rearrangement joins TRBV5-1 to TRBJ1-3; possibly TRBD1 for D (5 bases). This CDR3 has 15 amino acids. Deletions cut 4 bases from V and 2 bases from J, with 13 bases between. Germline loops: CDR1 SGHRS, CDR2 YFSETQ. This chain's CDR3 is CASSPNRGAGNTIYF. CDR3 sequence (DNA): TGCGCCAGCAGCCCGAACCGGGGGGCTGGAAACACCATATATTTT.

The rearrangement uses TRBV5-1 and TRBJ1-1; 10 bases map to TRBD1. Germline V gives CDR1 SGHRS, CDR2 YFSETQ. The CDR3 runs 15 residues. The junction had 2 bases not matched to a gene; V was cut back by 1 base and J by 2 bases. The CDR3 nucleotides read TGCGCCAGCAGCTTGAGGACAGGGGGAAACACTGAAGCTTTCTTT. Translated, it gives CASSLRTGGNTEAFF.

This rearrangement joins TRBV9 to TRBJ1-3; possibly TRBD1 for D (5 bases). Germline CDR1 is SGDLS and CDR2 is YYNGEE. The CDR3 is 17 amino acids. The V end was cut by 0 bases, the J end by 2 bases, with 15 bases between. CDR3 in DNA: TGTGCCAGCAGCGTAGGAGCGGGGGTGGGGACTGGAAACACCATATATTTT. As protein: CASSVGAGVGTGNTIYF.

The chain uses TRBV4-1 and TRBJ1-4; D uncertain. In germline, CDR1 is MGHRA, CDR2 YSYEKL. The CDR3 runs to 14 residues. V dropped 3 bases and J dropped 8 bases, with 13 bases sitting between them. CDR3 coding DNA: TGCGCCAGCAGCCACGGTTTGTTTTTGGAAAAACTGTTTTTT. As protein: CASSHGLFLEKLFF.

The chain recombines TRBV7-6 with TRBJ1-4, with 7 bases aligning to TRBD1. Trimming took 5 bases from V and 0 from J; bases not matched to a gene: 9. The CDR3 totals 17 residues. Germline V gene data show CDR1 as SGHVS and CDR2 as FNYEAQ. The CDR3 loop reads CASSPVTGTATNEKLFF. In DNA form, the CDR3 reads TGTGCCAGCAGCCCCGTCACCGGGACAGCAACTAATGAAAAACTGTTTTTT.

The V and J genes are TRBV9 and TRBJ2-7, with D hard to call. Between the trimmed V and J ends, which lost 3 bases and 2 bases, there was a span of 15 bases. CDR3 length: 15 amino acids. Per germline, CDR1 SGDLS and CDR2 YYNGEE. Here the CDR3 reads CASSERPTTTYEQYF. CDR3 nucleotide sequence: TGTGCCAGCAGCGAGCGTCCTACCACTACCTACGAGCAGTACTTC. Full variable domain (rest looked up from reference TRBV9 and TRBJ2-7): DSGVTQTPKHLITATGQRVTLRCSPRSGDLSVYWYQQSLDQGLQFLIQYYNGEERAKGNILERFSAQQFPDLHSELNLSSLELGDSALYFCASSERPTTTYEQYFGPGTRLTVT.

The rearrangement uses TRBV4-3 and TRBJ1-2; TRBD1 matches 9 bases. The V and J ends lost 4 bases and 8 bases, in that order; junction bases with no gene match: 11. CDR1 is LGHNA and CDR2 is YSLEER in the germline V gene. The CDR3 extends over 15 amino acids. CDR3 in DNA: TGCGCCAGCAGCCCGGCCACAGGGGGCAGTGGGGGCTACACCTTC. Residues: CASSPATGGSGGYTF.

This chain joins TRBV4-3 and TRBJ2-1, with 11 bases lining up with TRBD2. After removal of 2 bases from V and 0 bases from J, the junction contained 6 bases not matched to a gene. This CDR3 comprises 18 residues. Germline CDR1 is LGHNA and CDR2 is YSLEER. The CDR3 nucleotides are TGCGCCAGCAGCCAACTAGCGGGGGGCTTGAGCTCCTACAATGAGCAGTTCTTC. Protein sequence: CASSQLAGGLSSYNEQFF.

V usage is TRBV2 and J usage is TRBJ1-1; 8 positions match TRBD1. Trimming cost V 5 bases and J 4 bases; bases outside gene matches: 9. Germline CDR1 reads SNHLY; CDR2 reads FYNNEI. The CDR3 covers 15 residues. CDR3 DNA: TGTGCCAGCAGTCAACTGGGACAGGCTAGCACTGAAGCTTTCTTT. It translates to CASSQLGQASTEAFF.

CDR3 sequence (DNA): TGTGCCTGGAGTGTAAGGGGGTTCTATGGCTACACCTTC. It encodes CAWSVRGFYGYTF. J is TRBJ1-2 and V is TRBV30; D perhaps matches TRBD1 (6 bases). V dropped 0 bases and J dropped 4 bases, with 9 bases sitting between them. The CDR3 contains 13 residues. Looked up from germline, CDR1 is GTSNPN and CDR2 is SVGIG (reference sequence).

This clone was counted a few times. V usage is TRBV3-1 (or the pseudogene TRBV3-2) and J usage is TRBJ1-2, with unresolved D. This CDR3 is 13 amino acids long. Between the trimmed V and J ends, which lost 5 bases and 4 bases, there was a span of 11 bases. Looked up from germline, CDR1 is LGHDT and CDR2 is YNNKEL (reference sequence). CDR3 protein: CASSSGGIYGYTF. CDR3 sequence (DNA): TGTGCCAGCAGCTCCGGCGGGATCTATGGCTACACCTTC.

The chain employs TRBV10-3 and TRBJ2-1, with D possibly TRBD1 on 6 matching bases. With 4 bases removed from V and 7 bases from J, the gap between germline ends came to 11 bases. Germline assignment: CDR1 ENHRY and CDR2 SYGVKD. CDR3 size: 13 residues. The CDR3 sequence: CAISGNRVNEQFF. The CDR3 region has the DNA TGTGCCATCAGTGGAAACAGGGTTAATGAGCAGTTCTTC.

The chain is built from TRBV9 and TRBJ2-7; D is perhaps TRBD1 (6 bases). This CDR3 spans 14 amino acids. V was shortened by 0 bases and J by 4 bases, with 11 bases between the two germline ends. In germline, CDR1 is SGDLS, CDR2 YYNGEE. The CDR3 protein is CASSVGAGEYEQYF. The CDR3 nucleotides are TGTGCCAGCAGCGTAGGTGCAGGGGAATACGAGCAGTACTTC. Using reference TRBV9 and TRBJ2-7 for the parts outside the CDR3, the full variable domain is DSGVTQTPKHLITATGQRVTLRCSPRSGDLSVYWYQQSLDQGLQFLIQYYNGEERAKGNILERFSAQQFPDLHSELNLSSLELGDSALYFCASSVGAGEYEQYFGPGTRLTVT.

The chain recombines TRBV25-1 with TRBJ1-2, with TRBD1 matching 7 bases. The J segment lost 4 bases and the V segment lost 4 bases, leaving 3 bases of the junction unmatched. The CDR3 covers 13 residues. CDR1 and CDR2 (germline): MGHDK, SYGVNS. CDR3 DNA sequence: TGTGCCAGCAGTGTACAGGGGACCTATGGCTACACCTTC. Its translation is CASSVQGTYGYTF.

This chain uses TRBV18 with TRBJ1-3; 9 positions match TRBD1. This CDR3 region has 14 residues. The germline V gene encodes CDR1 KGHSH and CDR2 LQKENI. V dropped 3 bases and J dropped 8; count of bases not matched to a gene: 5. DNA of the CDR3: TGTGCCAGCTCACCCACAGGGGGCCGGGACACCATATATTTT. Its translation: CASSPTGGRDTIYF.

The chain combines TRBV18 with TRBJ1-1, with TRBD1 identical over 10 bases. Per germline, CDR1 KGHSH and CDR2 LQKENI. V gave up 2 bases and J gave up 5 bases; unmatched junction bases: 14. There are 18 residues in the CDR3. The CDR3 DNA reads TGTGCCAGCTCACCATCTCAGGCGGTTGGACAGGGGGGGACTGAAGCTTTCTTT. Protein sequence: CASSPSQAVGQGGTEAFF.

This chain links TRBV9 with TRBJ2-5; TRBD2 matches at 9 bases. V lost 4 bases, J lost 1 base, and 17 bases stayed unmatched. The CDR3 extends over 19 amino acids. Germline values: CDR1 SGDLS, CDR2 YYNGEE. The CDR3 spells CASSTLAGAVRVFQETQYF. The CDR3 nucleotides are TGTGCCAGCAGCACTTTAGCGGGGGCAGTCCGAGTATTCCAAGAGACCCAGTACTTC.

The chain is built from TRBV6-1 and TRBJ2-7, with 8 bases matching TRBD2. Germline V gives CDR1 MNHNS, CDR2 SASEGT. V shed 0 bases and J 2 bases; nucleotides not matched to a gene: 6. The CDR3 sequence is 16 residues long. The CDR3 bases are TGTGCCAGCAGTGAAGCTTTAGCGGGGACTCCCTACGAGCAGTACTTC. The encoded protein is CASSEALAGTPYEQYF.

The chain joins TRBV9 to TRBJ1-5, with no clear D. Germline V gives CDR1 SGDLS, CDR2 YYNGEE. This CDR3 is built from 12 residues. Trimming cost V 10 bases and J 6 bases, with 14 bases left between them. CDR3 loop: CAAAVEAQPQHF. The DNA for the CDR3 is TGTGCCGCGGCGGTAGAGGCTCAGCCCCAGCATTTT.